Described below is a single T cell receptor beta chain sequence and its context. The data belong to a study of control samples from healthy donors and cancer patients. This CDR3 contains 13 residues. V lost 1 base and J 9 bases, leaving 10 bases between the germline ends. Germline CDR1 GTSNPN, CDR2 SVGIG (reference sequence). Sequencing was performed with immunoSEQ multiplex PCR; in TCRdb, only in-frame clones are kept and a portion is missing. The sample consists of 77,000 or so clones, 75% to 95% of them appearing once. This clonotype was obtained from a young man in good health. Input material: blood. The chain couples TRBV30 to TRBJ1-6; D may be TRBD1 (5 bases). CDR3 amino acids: CAWSDRLSSPLHF. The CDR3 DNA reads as TGTGCCTGGAGTGACAGGCTGTCTTCACCCCTCCACTTT.